This TCR beta chain was found in a study of cytomegalovirus exposure and HLA in healthy donors. In the PCR, 60 Vbeta and 13 Jbeta primers were used. Clones were read by immunoSEQ multiplex PCR, and TCRdb kept only the in-frame ones, dropping some. The sample shows 130,000 or so clones, and 1.5% to 1.9% sits with its ten largest clones. This CDR3 comprises 14 residues. V was trimmed by 5 bases and J by 4 bases, leaving 14 bases between them. CDR1 and CDR2 from the germline V gene are SGHAT and FQNNGV. The chain is built from TRBV11-2 and TRBJ1-1; D is unresolved. The specimen was PBMCs. The TCR comes from a woman aged 40 to 49 in good health and CMV-seronegative. The DNA of the CDR3 is TGTGCCAGCAGCGCCCTCCTGCGGGGCACTGAAGCTTTCTTT. It is translated as CASSALLRGTEAFF.